The entry below gives a single T cell receptor (beta chain) sequence along with its context. The antigen is undetermined. The V gene end was trimmed by 2 bases and the J gene end by 0 bases; junction bases not matched to a gene: 14. Looked up from germline, CDR1 is SGHTA and CDR2 is FQGNSA. The CDR3 runs 19 residues. This specimen belongs to a study of OX40 agonist ivuxolimab in advanced cancers. The study's findings and limits: On average, CD8+ T cells had more expanded clones than CD4+. Some nonresponders likewise displayed low normalized T-cell clonal expansion.

Only in-frame clones appear in the TCRdb table, and some are missing; sequencing was by immunoSEQ multiplex PCR. This table has almost 85,000 clones, 86% appearing once. The TCR was taken from an adult with an advanced solid tumor such as melanoma, head and neck, liver or kidney cancer. The sample here was CD4+ or CD8+ T cells sorted from blood, taken in a trial of the OX40 agonist ivuxolimab. The chain recombines TRBV7-2 with TRBJ2-3, with 7 bases lining up with TRBD2. The CDR3 protein is CASSLRVSRGRASTDTQYF. DNA for the CDR3: TGTGCCAGCAGCTTAAGAGTATCCCGCGGGAGAGCTAGCACAGATACGCAGTATTTT.